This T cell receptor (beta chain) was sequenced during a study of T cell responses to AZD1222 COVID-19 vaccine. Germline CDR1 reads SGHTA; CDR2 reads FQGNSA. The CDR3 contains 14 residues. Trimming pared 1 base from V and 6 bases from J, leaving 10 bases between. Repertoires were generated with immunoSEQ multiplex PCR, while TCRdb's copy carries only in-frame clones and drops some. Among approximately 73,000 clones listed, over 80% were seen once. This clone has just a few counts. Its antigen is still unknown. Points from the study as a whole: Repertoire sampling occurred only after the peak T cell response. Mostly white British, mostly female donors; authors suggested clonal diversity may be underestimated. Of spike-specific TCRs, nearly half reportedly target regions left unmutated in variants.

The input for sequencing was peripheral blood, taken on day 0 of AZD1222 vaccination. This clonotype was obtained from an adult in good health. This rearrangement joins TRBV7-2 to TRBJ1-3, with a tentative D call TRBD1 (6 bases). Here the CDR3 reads CASSLGRGENTIYF. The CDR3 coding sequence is TGTGCCAGCAGCTTAGGCAGGGGTGAAAACACCATATATTTT.